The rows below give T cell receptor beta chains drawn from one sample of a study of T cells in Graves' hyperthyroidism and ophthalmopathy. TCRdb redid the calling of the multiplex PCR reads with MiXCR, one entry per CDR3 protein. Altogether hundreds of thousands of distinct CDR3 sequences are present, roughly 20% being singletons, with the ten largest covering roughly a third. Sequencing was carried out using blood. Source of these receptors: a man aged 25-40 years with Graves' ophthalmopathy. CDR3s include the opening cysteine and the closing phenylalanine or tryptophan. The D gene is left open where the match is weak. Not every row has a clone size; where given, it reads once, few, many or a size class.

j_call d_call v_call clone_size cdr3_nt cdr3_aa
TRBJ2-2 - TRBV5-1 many TGTGCCAGCTCACTCTCGGGGATCAACACCGGGGAGCTGTTTTTT CASSLSGINTGELFF
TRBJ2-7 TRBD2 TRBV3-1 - TGTGCCAGCAGCCAAGCACTAGCGGGCCCCTACGAGCAGTACTTC CASSQALAGPYEQYF
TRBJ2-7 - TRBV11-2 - TGTGCCAGCAGCCCCATTACCTTCGACTACGAGCAGTACTTC CASSPITFDYEQYF
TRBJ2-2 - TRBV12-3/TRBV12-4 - TGTGCCAGCACCAAGCCCCCCGGGTCCACCGGGGAGCTGTTTTTT CASTKPPGSTGELFF
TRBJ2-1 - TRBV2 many TGTGCCAGCAGCGTCCTGGGACCATACTCCTACAATGAGCAGTTCTTC CASSVLGPYSYNEQFF
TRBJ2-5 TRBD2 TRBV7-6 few TGTGCCAGCAGCTTACAGCGGGAGGACCCGGAGACCCAGTACTTC CASSLQREDPETQYF
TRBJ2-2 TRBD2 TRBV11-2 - TGTGCCAGCAGCTTAGAAGCGACTAGCGGGAGGTTGGCCGGGGAGCTGTTTTTT CASSLEATSGRLAGELFF
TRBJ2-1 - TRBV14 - TGTGCCAGCAGTGAGGGGAGGCGGGAGCAGTTCTTC CASSEGRREQFF
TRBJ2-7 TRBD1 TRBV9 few TGTGCCAGCAGCTATACAGGGGCCGTTTTGAACGAGCAGTACTTC CASSYTGAVLNEQYF
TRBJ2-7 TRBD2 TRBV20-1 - TGCAGTGCTTATCTAGCGGGAGGGCCTCTGACCGAGCAGTACTTC CSAYLAGGPLTEQYF
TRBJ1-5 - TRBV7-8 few TGTGCCAGCAGCCCGGACCGGGACGATCAGCCCCAGCATTTT CASSPDRDDQPQHF
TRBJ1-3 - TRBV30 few TGTGCCTGGATGTCGAGCACTGGAGACACCACATATTTT CAWMSSTGDTTYF
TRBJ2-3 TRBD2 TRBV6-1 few TGTGCCAGCGGGACTAGCGAGAGAAGCGTGGCAGATACGCAGTATTTT CASGTSERSVADTQYF
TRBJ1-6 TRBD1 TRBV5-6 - TGTGCCAGCAGCCTCGGGACAGTGCGAGGTTCACCCCTCCACTTT CASSLGTVRGSPLHF
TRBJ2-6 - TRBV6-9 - TGTGCCAGCAGTTTGATGGGGTCGAGCTCTGGGGCCAACGTCCTGACTTTC CASSLMGSSSGANVLTF
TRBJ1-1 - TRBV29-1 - TGCAGCGGGGAGGCTCAGCAGAACACTGAAGCTTTCTTT CSGEAQQNTEAFF
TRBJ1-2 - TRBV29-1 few TGCAGCGTTGACTCGGGAAAGAACTATGGCTACACCTTC CSVDSGKNYGYTF
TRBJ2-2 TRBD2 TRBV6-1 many TGTGCCAGCAGGCCGACTAGCGGGAGGGCCAACACCGGGGAGCTGTTTTTT CASRPTSGRANTGELFF
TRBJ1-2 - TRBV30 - TGTGCCAGTTTATACCACCGAGGCTACACCTTC CASLYHRGYTF
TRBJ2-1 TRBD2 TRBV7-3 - TGTGCCAGCAGCCAAGGAGCGGGGGCTAGTGAGCAGTTCTTC CASSQGAGASEQFF
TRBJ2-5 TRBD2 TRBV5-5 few TGTGCCAGCAGCTCGAACCGGGGGGCGGGAGGAGAAGAGACCCAGTACTTC CASSSNRGAGGEETQYF
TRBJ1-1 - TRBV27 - TGTGCCAGCAGTCATCCCTACAGGGTGACTGAAGCTTTCTTT CASSHPYRVTEAFF
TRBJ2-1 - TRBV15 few TGTGCCACCAGCAGAGATTTGGGCGGGATCTACAATGAGCAGTTCTTC CATSRDLGGIYNEQFF
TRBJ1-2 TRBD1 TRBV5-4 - TGTGCCAGCAGCCTCCCTGGGACAGGAAACTATGGCTACACCTTC CASSLPGTGNYGYTF
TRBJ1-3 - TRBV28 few TGTGCCAGCAGTAAACAGAGGGTAATAGCTGGAAACACCATATATTTT CASSKQRVIAGNTIYF
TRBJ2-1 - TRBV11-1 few TGTGCCAGCAGCTCCGTCCGGGGCTACAATGAGCAGTTCTTC CASSSVRGYNEQFF
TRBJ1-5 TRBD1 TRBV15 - TGTGCCACCAGCGTCCGACAGGGCACAAATCAGCCCCAGCATTTT CATSVRQGTNQPQHF
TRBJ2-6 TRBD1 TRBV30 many TGTGCCTGGAGTGTACTACGGACAGGGGCTGGGGCCAACGTCCTGACTTTC CAWSVLRTGAGANVLTF
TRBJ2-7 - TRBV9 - TGTGCCAGCAGCGTAGGGGCGGCCTACGAGCAGTACTTC CASSVGAAYEQYF
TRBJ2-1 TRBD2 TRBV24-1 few TGTGCCACCAGTGATTTGGGCGGGGGACTAGCGGGACGCAATGAGCAGTTCTTC CATSDLGGGLAGRNEQFF
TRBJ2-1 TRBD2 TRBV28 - TGTGCCAGCAGTTTGTACACTAGCGGGAGGGCCAATGAGCAGTTCTTC CASSLYTSGRANEQFF
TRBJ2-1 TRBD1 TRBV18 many TGTGCCAGCTCACGACAGGGGGGTGAGCAGTTCTTC CASSRQGGEQFF
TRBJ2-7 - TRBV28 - TGTGCCAGCGGCCCCGATTCCTACTACGAGCAGTACTTC CASGPDSYYEQYF
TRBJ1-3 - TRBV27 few TGTGCCAGCACTGGGGACTCTGGAAACACCATATATTTT CASTGDSGNTIYF
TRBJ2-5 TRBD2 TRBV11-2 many TGTGCCAGCAGCTTGACTAGCGGGAGGTTGGAGACCCAGTACTTC CASSLTSGRLETQYF
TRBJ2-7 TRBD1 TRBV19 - TGTGCCAGTAGTATGGATCGGGACAGGGTCTACGAGCAGTACTTC CASSMDRDRVYEQYF
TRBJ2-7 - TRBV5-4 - TGTGCCAGCAGCTTGTTCGGAGGCTCCTACGAGCAGTACTTC CASSLFGGSYEQYF
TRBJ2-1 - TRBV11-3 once TGTGCCAGCAGCCCCCACGGGACCGACCACCAAAATGAGCAGTTCTTC CASSPHGTDHQNEQFF
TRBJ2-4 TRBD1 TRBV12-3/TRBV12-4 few TGTGCCAGCAGTCGTACCCCGGTCGGGACAGGGGAAAACATTCAGTACTTC CASSRTPVGTGENIQYF
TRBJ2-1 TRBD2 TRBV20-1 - TGCAGTGCCACTAGCGGGAGGGAAGGCAATGAGCAGTTCTTC CSATSGREGNEQFF
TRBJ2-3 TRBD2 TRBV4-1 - TGTGCCAGCAGCCAAGAGGTAGCGGGAGTCACAGATACGCAGTATTTT CASSQEVAGVTDTQYF
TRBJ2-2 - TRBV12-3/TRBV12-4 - TGTGCCAGCCAACCGCTAGGAACGAACACCGGGGAGCTGTTTTTT CASQPLGTNTGELFF